This TCR beta chain was observed in a study of blood T cell repertoires in COVID-19. Overall study context: There were acute and convalescent COVID-19 samples, and they came from the United States, Italy and Spain.

With 6 bases removed from V and 0 bases from J, the gap between germline ends came to 11 bases. CDR3 length: 14 residues. Germline V gene sequence: CDR1 MDHEN, CDR2 SYDVKM. In the original analysis: Using reference gene primer amplification, nucleated cell counts were estimated. TCRdb's copy holds only in-frame clones and misses some; the assay was immunoSEQ multiplex PCR. The V and J calls and clone size are taken from that table; D and trimming were inferred from the DNA. The sample has under 110,000 clones; around 87% are singletons. This chain links TRBV28 with TRBJ1-1; D ambiguous. This TCR was recovered from a young woman with acute or convalescent COVID-19. Sequenced sample: peripheral blood. CDR3 nucleotides: TGTGCCAGCAGGCCGGGTCTTATGAACACTGAAGCTTTCTTT. As protein: CASRPGLMNTEAFF.